These 25 T cell receptor beta chains were all obtained from the same sample, sequenced in a study of cytomegalovirus exposure and HLA in healthy donors. Primers: 60 Vbeta forward and 13 Jbeta reverse. The assay was immunoSEQ multiplex PCR, and TCRdb's table has in-frame clones only and misses some. The sample lists roughly 190,000 clones, just under 75% seen once, with more than 4.5% in the top ten. The sample consisted of PBMCs. The source of these receptors is a man aged 25 to 40 in good health and CMV-seropositive.

The V gene is TRBV7-2, the J gene TRBJ2-7; the match to TRBD1 covers 7 bases. With 5 bases clipped from V and 6 bases from J, the junction kept 10 bases outside the gene matches. This CDR3 contains 14 residues. Germline V gives CDR1 SGHTA, CDR2 FQGNSA. The CDR3 DNA sequence: TGTGCCAGCAGCCAAAGACAGGGTTCCCTCGAGCAGTACTTC. Amino acids: CASSQRQGSLEQYF.

The J gene is TRBJ2-5, the V gene TRBV30; 8 bases map to TRBD1. Germline V gene data show CDR1 as GTSNPN and CDR2 as SVGIG (reference sequence). V gave up 3 bases and J gave up 11 bases; unmatched junction bases: 11. The CDR3 loop spans 13 amino acids. DNA for the CDR3: TGTGCCTGGAGCTCCACAGGGGGTTGGGAGCAGTACTTC. Protein sequence: CAWSSTGGWEQYF.

The chain couples TRBV30 to TRBJ1-5, with TRBD1 identical over 9 bases. Per the germline V gene, CDR1 is GTSNPN and CDR2 is SVGIG (reference sequence). With 3 bases clipped from V and 1 base from J, the junction kept 7 bases outside the gene matches. This CDR3 comprises 16 residues. The chain's CDR3 is CAWRPGTGPSNQPQHF. The CDR3 nucleotides read TGTGCCTGGAGACCCGGGACAGGGCCCAGCAATCAGCCCCAGCATTTT.

This CDR3 is CSVVVSGGAGETQYF. CDR3 in DNA: TGCAGCGTTGTGGTCAGCGGGGGGGCGGGGGAGACCCAGTACTTC. The V and J genes are TRBV29-1 and TRBJ2-5, with 10 bases matching TRBD2. CDR1 and CDR2 from the germline V gene are SQVTM and ANQGSEA. CDR3 length equals 15 residues. V lost 4 bases, J lost 5 bases, and 10 bases stayed unmatched.

The V gene is TRBV5-6, the J gene TRBJ2-1; D is uncertain. Deletions cut 5 bases from V and 5 bases from J, with 11 bases between. This CDR3 is built from 13 residues. Germline CDR1 and CDR2: SGHDT and YYEEEE. The CDR3 DNA follows: TGTGCCAGCAGAAGCCTAAAAGACAATGAGCAGTTCTTC. Protein sequence: CASRSLKDNEQFF.

This clone was seen once. The chain is built from TRBV2 and TRBJ2-2, with D possibly being TRBD1 (5 bases). The CDR3 covers 12 residues. Germline V gene sequence: CDR1 SNHLY, CDR2 FYNNEI. V lost 8 bases, J lost 1 base, and 5 bases lay in between. CDR3 protein: CASGQNTGELFF. The CDR3 DNA is TGTGCCAGCGGACAGAACACCGGGGAGCTGTTTTTT.

V and J are TRBV7-3 and TRBJ1-1; the D gene is possibly TRBD1 (6 bases). Trimming pared 3 bases from V and 2 bases from J, leaving 10 bases between. This CDR3 has 14 amino acids. Germline CDR1 reads SGHTA; CDR2 reads FQGTGA. For the CDR3, the DNA is TGTGCCAGCAGCTTGCAGGGGACAAACACTGAAGCTTTCTTT. Translation: CASSLQGTNTEAFF.

The chain carries TRBV7-3 and TRBJ2-3; 8 bases align to TRBD1. Trimming cost V 6 bases and J 3 bases; bases outside gene matches: 8. The CDR3 contains 15 residues. CDR1 SGHTA and CDR2 FQGTGA come from the germline V gene. The CDR3 coding sequence is TGTGCCAGCAGGTCTCAGGGGGCCGGGACAGATACGCAGTATTTT. The encoded protein is CASRSQGAGTDTQYF.

The chain carries TRBV4-3 and TRBJ1-3, with D unresolved. From germline, CDR1 is LGHNA and CDR2 YSLEER. The CDR3 is 14 amino acids. The V gene lost 0 bases and the J gene lost 2 bases, with 5 bases spanning the gap. CDR3 region: CASSQDLAGNTIYF. DNA of the CDR3: TGCGCCAGCAGCCAAGATTTAGCTGGAAACACCATATATTTT.

J is TRBJ2-7 and V is TRBV5-1; D remains unclear. The V end was cut by 3 bases, the J end by 1 base, with 8 bases between. CDR3 length: 13 residues. The germline gives CDR1 SGHRS, CDR2 YFSETQ. The CDR3, as DNA: TGCGCCAGCAGCTCCCCGGGTTCCTACGAGCAGTACTTC. Protein sequence: CASSSPGSYEQYF.

The chain has TRBV6-5 and TRBJ2-5, with D possibly TRBD1 on 6 matching bases. V lost 0 bases, J lost 4 bases, and 12 bases lay in between. The V gene's germline CDR1 is MNHEY and CDR2 SVGAGI. The CDR3 consists of 15 residues. The CDR3 sequence is CASSYSMGAGETQYF. The CDR3 DNA reads as TGTGCCAGCAGTTACTCGATGGGGGCTGGAGAGACCCAGTACTTC.

The V gene is TRBV4-3, the J gene TRBJ2-5; D possibly corresponds to TRBD2 (5 bases). V lost 0 bases to trimming and J lost 2 bases, with 10 bases between them. CDR1 is LGHNA, CDR2 YSLEER, per germline. The CDR3 covers 15 residues. CDR3: CASSQDLGSQETQYF. DNA of the CDR3: TGCGCCAGCAGCCAAGACCTGGGGAGTCAAGAGACCCAGTACTTC.

This chain connects TRBV7-2 to TRBJ2-7; 7 nucleotides line up with TRBD2. After removal of 10 bases from V and 2 bases from J, the junction contained 8 bases not matched to a gene. This CDR3 comprises 13 residues. Germline-derived CDR1 and CDR2 are SGHTA and FQGNSA. CDR3 loop: CATSERGTYEQYF. The CDR3 region has the DNA TGTGCCACCTCCGAGCGGGGTACCTACGAGCAGTACTTC.

This clone came up a few times. The rearrangement uses TRBV4-2 and TRBJ2-1; TRBD2 agrees at 8 bases. Germline V gene data show CDR1 as LGHNA and CDR2 as YNFKEQ. The trim removed 1 base at V and 3 bases at J, leaving 8 bases unmatched. The CDR3 has 17 residues. The CDR3 protein is CASSQGLASGYYNEQFF. In DNA form, the CDR3 reads TGTGCCAGCAGCCAAGGTTTGGCTAGCGGGTACTACAATGAGCAGTTCTTC.

Only a few counts were recorded for this clone. CDR3 amino acids: CASSQGGQGGTEAFF. The DNA of the CDR3 is TGTGCCAGCAGCCAAGGCGGTCAGGGTGGCACTGAAGCTTTCTTT. This chain uses TRBV6-5 with TRBJ1-1; the D gene is possibly TRBD1 (5 bases). Trimming stripped 6 bases from V and 4 bases from J, with 18 bases between. The CDR3 is 15 amino acids. Germline values: CDR1 MNHEY, CDR2 SVGAGI.

The CDR3 sequence is CASSQDFPTSGEETQYF. Here the CDR3 DNA reads TGTGCCAGCAGCCAAGATTTCCCGACTAGCGGAGAAGAGACCCAGTACTTC. V usage is TRBV4-2 and J usage is TRBJ2-5; 9 bases map to TRBD2. CDR1 is LGHNA, CDR2 YNFKEQ, per germline. V was clipped by 0 bases and J by 3 bases; unmatched bases: 8. The CDR3 has 17 amino acids.

As for this clone: One junction end does not reproduce the germline sequence, and a read error may be involved. This rearrangement joins TRBV7-7 to TRBJ2-3; 14 nucleotides match TRBD2. This CDR3 contains 16 residues. Per the germline V gene, CDR1 is SSHAT and CDR2 is FNYEAQ (reference sequence). The CDR3 sequence is CASSLETSGGEDTQYF. The CDR3 coding sequence is TGTGCTAGCAGCTTAGAGACTAGCGGGGGGGAAGATACGCAGTATTTT.

V gene TRBV7-8 combines with J gene TRBJ1-1; possibly TRBD1 for D (6 bases). This CDR3 spans 15 amino acids. The germline V gene has CDR1 SGHVS and CDR2 FQNEAQ. Trimming stripped 0 bases from V and 6 bases from J, with 14 bases between. The CDR3 sequence is CASSLARGGAPEAFF. In DNA, the CDR3 is TGTGCCAGCAGCTTAGCGAGAGGGGGGGCCCCTGAAGCTTTCTTT. Full variable domain (rest looked up from reference TRBV7-8 and TRBJ1-1): GAGVSQSPRYKVAKRGQDVALRCDPISGHVSLFWYQQALGQGPEFLTYFQNEAQLDKSGLPSDRFFAERPEGSVSTLKIQRTQQEDSAVYLCASSLARGGAPEAFFGQGTRLTVV.

This rearrangement joins TRBV18 to TRBJ2-7, with a tentative D call TRBD2 (5 bases). The CDR3 contains 15 residues. The germline V and J ends were trimmed by 2 bases and 3 bases, with 14 bases remaining between them. Per germline, CDR1 KGHSH and CDR2 LQKENI. The CDR3 coding sequence is TGTGCCAGCTCACCAGAGTTAGCCGACTACTACGAGCAGTACTTC. It translates to CASSPELADYYEQYF.

CDR3 coding DNA: TGTGCCAGCAGTCGAGGTGGGGGGGACAATCAGCCCCAGCATTTT. This sequence encodes CASSRGGGDNQPQHF. The chain links TRBV6-5 to TRBJ1-5; TRBD1 is a possible D gene (5 bases). Between the trimmed V and J ends, which lost 5 bases and 3 bases, there was a span of 14 bases. Germline CDR1 is MNHEY and CDR2 is SVGAGI. The CDR3 runs to 15 residues.

The CDR3 reads CASSLSNSGNTIYF. Here the CDR3 DNA reads TGCGCCAGCAGCCTTAGTAACTCTGGAAACACCATATATTTT. The genes are TRBV5-1 and TRBJ1-3; D not certain. The germline CDR1 and CDR2 sequences are SGHRS and YFSETQ. The CDR3 totals 14 residues. The V end lost 4 bases, the J end lost 0 bases, and 8 bases lay between the germline ends.

V and J are TRBV7-9 and TRBJ2-1; D unclear. Trimming removed 4 bases at V and 10 bases at J, with 11 bases between. Germline V gene sequence: CDR1 SEHNR, CDR2 FQNEAQ (reference sequence). CDR3 length: 12 amino acids. CDR3 nucleotide sequence: TGTGCCAGCAGCTACGACTCTACAGAGCAGTTCTTC. It is translated as CASSYDSTEQFF.

This clone was detected once. The CDR3: CASRGRTSYEQYF. The CDR3 DNA sequence: TGTGCCAGCAGGGGGCGGACCTCCTACGAGCAGTACTTC. This sequence joins TRBV28 and TRBJ2-7, with D possibly matching TRBD1 (5 bases). With 6 bases removed from V and 0 bases from J, the gap between germline ends came to 9 bases. The CDR3 covers 13 residues. CDR1 is MDHEN, CDR2 SYDVKM, per germline.

This clone is a singleton in its sample. This chain connects TRBV11-2 to TRBJ1-2, with D possibly TRBD1 on 5 matching bases. Germline CDR1 reads SGHAT; CDR2 reads FQNNGV. CDR3 length: 13 residues. V was shortened by 4 bases and J by 4 bases, with 10 bases between the two germline ends. CDR3 sequence (DNA): TGTGCCAGCAGCTCGACAGCTGGCTATGGCTACACCTTC. Translation gives CASSSTAGYGYTF.

This clone appeared a few times. The chain links TRBV6-4 to TRBJ2-1; TRBD2 matches at 13 bases. This CDR3 is 15 amino acids long. The V segment lost 2 bases and the J segment 9 bases; nucleotides outside the gene matches: 4. Germline V gene data show CDR1 as MRHNA and CDR2 as SNTAGT. Here the CDR3 DNA reads TGTGCCAGCAGTGACCCCCGACTAGCGGGAGGTGAGCAGTTCTTC. Translated, it gives CASSDPRLAGGEQFF.